This is a list of T cell receptor beta chains from one sample in a study of T cells in Graves' hyperthyroidism and ophthalmopathy. TCRdb passed the multiplex PCR reads through MiXCR, listing each CDR3 protein once. The top ten hold about 16% of the sample, which has about 350,000 distinct CDR3 sequences, around 18% seen once. Sequencing used blood. The receptors were sampled from a woman aged 40-49 years with Graves' ophthalmopathy. Each CDR3 is given with its conserved first and last residue.

TRBJ1-1	TRBV7-9	CASSLVVREGKNTEAFF
TRBJ1-3	TRBV5-1	CASSLSGMRTGNTIYF
TRBJ2-5	TRBV4-1	CASSNAPPSAGERQETQYF
TRBJ2-4	TRBV20-1	CSARDLGTSGRGLVKNIQYF
TRBJ2-2	TRBV5-1	CASSLRGGTGELFF
TRBJ2-7	TRBV28	CASRLGLAGWEEQYF
TRBJ2-7	TRBV3-1	CASSQVVAGPYEQYF
TRBJ2-2	TRBV7-3	CASSTRTGELFF
TRBJ2-7	TRBV4-1	CASSQGAAQVIRAYEQYF
TRBJ1-1	TRBV2	CASKYTVTEAFF
TRBJ1-5	TRBV28	CASSLWGSQPQHF
TRBJ2-7	TRBV24-1	CATSGTGGFASEQYF
TRBJ1-2	TRBV14	CASSHEVGDYGYTF
TRBJ1-1	TRBV28	CASSQGTMKNTEAFF
TRBJ1-5	TRBV10-3	CAIRADINQPQHF
TRBJ1-5	TRBV6-1	CASRVRWDSYQPQHF
TRBJ1-2	TRBV7-9	CASSFAGRTSHGYTF
TRBJ1-5	TRBV30	CAWSTGTVQPQHF
TRBJ1-2	TRBV6-5	CASSYLFWTDETYGYTF
TRBJ2-3	TRBV5-8	CASSFLASFSTDTQYF
TRBJ2-5	TRBV2	CASPTDRAVRETQYF
TRBJ1-1	TRBV7-8	CASSFIKSQDRGAFF
TRBJ2-7	TRBV12-3/TRBV12-4	CASTEQLAGLESYEQYF
TRBJ1-1	TRBV6-1	CASSVPGHLNTEAFF
TRBJ2-7	TRBV6-5	CASSYSVAREYEQYF
TRBJ1-6	TRBV12-3/TRBV12-4	CASRAGNSSPLHF
TRBJ2-5	TRBV29-1	CSVEASAETQYF
TRBJ2-7	TRBV5-4	CASSFQVAYEQYF
TRBJ2-7	TRBV20-1	CSARPLAGDTYEQYF
TRBJ2-5	TRBV6-1	CASSGGSERERQETQYF
TRBJ2-5	TRBV29-1	CSVNGLAGVGGTETQYF
TRBJ1-1	TRBV20-1	CSVKDSNTEAFF
TRBJ2-7	TRBV30	CAWNPGLAREQYF
TRBJ1-1	TRBV20-1	CSARGEDRILEAFF
TRBJ1-1	TRBV14	CASSKAYRNTEAFF
TRBJ2-2	TRBV11-2	CASSLGLVESTGELFF
TRBJ2-7	TRBV6-1	CAIREYPYEQYF
TRBJ2-5	TRBV9	CASSVVQGGRETQYF
TRBJ1-2	TRBV11-2	CASSSYRDGYGYTF
TRBJ1-5	TRBV11-2	CASSLESSTPQHF
TRBJ1-1	TRBV4-1	CASSQEGRAGSTEAFF
TRBJ2-7	TRBV3-1	CASSQSRVPTYEQYF
TRBJ2-7	TRBV11-3	CASSPSGNSREQYF
TRBJ2-5	TRBV10-1	CANLPGQNQETQYF
TRBJ1-1	TRBV3-1	CASRKQGFDTEAFF
TRBJ1-2	TRBV28	CASSLPGTGDFYTF
TRBJ2-7	TRBV7-2	CASSLEGGAHEQYF
TRBJ1-5	TRBV12-3/TRBV12-4	CASSMQANQPQLF
TRBJ1-2	TRBV28	CASSLIPGNYGYTF
TRBJ2-7	TRBV28	CASSPPTVYYEQYF
TRBJ1-1	TRBV6-1	CASMTWGNTEAFF